This is a list of T cell receptor beta chains from one sample in a study of response to subunit inactivated influenza vaccine. In TCRdb, the RT-PCR reads were re-called with MiXCR into one record per CDR3 protein. The data hold approximately 680,000 distinct CDR3 sequences, with about a sixth observed a single time. The sample here was PBMCs from blood, taken roughly 12 days after vaccination. These receptors all stem from a man aged 50 to 59 who received an inactivated influenza vaccine. Both conserved end residues are part of each CDR3. Fields, in order: CDR3 length, D gene, clone size, J gene, V gene, CDR3 protein, CDR3 DNA. The D gene is left open where the match is weak. Clone size appears in some rows only: once, few, many, or a class for an expanded clone.

CDR3 length: 14; D gene: -; clone size: -; J gene: TRBJ2-5; V gene: TRBV28; CDR3 protein: CASRVSGAGETQYF; CDR3 DNA: TGTGCCAGCAGGGTATCAGGGGCAGGAGAGACCCAGTACTTC
CDR3 length: 16; D gene: TRBD2; clone size: -; J gene: TRBJ2-2; V gene: TRBV20-1; CDR3 protein: CSAREREREVAGELFF; CDR3 DNA: TGCAGTGCTAGAGAGAGGGAGCGGGAGGTGGCCGGGGAGCTGTTTTTT
CDR3 length: 13; D gene: -; clone size: -; J gene: TRBJ2-7; V gene: TRBV18; CDR3 protein: CASSPRTGQEQYF; CDR3 DNA: TGTGCCAGCTCACCAAGAACGGGGCAAGAGCAGTACTTC
CDR3 length: 15; D gene: -; clone size: few; J gene: TRBJ1-1; V gene: TRBV12-3/TRBV12-4; CDR3 protein: CASSFSPTMNTEAFF; CDR3 DNA: TGTGCCAGCAGTTTTTCACCTACTATGAACACTGAAGCTTTCTTT
CDR3 length: 15; D gene: -; clone size: few; J gene: TRBJ2-3; V gene: TRBV12-3/TRBV12-4; CDR3 protein: CASSFFSFGTDTQYF; CDR3 DNA: TGTGCCAGCAGTTTCTTCTCTTTCGGCACAGATACGCAGTATTTT
CDR3 length: 14; D gene: -; clone size: -; J gene: TRBJ2-7; V gene: TRBV7-2; CDR3 protein: CASSPPPGIYEQYF; CDR3 DNA: TGTGCCAGCAGCCCCCCCCCAGGAATATACGAGCAGTACTTC
CDR3 length: 16; D gene: TRBD2; clone size: -; J gene: TRBJ2-3; V gene: TRBV2; CDR3 protein: CASRTSTEIGTDTQYF; CDR3 DNA: TGTGCCAGTAGGACTAGCACAGAGATCGGCACAGATACGCAGTATTTT
CDR3 length: 14; D gene: -; clone size: -; J gene: TRBJ2-3; V gene: TRBV5-4; CDR3 protein: CASSLPAGTDTQYF; CDR3 DNA: TGTGCCAGCAGCTTGCCAGCTGGCACAGATACGCAGTATTTT
CDR3 length: 15; D gene: TRBD1; clone size: -; J gene: TRBJ2-2; V gene: TRBV7-9; CDR3 protein: CASSFYRGHTGELFF; CDR3 DNA: TGTGCCAGCAGCTTTTACAGGGGACACACCGGGGAGCTGTTTTTT
CDR3 length: 15; D gene: -; clone size: -; J gene: TRBJ2-7; V gene: TRBV7-2; CDR3 protein: CASSLDRQPVYEQYF; CDR3 DNA: TGTGCCAGCAGCTTAGACCGACAACCCGTTTACGAGCAGTACTTC
CDR3 length: 15; D gene: -; clone size: many; J gene: TRBJ1-4; V gene: TRBV12-3/TRBV12-4; CDR3 protein: CASCPEGGVAGKLFF; CDR3 DNA: TGTGCCAGCTGCCCTGAGGGGGGAGTGGCTGGAAAACTGTTTTTT
CDR3 length: 17; D gene: -; clone size: -; J gene: TRBJ2-5; V gene: TRBV28; CDR3 protein: CACSLASRGLYQETQYF; CDR3 DNA: TGTGCCTGCAGTTTGGCTAGCCGGGGCCTGTACCAAGAGACCCAGTACTTC
CDR3 length: 20; D gene: TRBD2; clone size: -; J gene: TRBJ2-3; V gene: TRBV28; CDR3 protein: CASSTTGIKLAGGSTDTQYF; CDR3 DNA: TGTGCCAGCAGTACTACTGGAATTAAACTAGCGGGGGGAAGCACAGATACGCAGTATTTT
CDR3 length: 16; D gene: TRBD2; clone size: -; J gene: TRBJ2-4; V gene: TRBV6-1; CDR3 protein: CASSERLAGAKNIQYF; CDR3 DNA: TGTGCCAGCAGTGAACGCCTAGCGGGCGCCAAAAACATTCAGTACTTC
CDR3 length: 14; D gene: -; clone size: -; J gene: TRBJ1-1; V gene: TRBV6-2/TRBV6-3; CDR3 protein: CASSYGQLNTEAFF; CDR3 DNA: TGTGCCAGCAGTTACGGACAGCTGAACACTGAAGCTTTCTTT
CDR3 length: 14; D gene: -; clone size: many; J gene: TRBJ1-6; V gene: TRBV20-1; CDR3 protein: CSARVSDGPSPLHF; CDR3 DNA: TGCAGTGCTAGAGTTAGTGACGGGCCTTCACCCCTCCACTTT
CDR3 length: 13; D gene: -; clone size: many; J gene: TRBJ1-5; V gene: TRBV6-1; CDR3 protein: CASSRQINQPQHF; CDR3 DNA: TGTGCCAGCAGCCGACAGATCAATCAGCCCCAGCATTTT
CDR3 length: 15; D gene: TRBD1; clone size: few; J gene: TRBJ2-1; V gene: TRBV18; CDR3 protein: CASSARDREFDEQFF; CDR3 DNA: TGTGCCAGCTCGGCCCGGGACAGGGAATTCGATGAGCAGTTCTTC
CDR3 length: 13; D gene: -; clone size: -; J gene: TRBJ2-1; V gene: TRBV20-1; CDR3 protein: CSAPDLVYNEQFF; CDR3 DNA: TGCAGTGCTCCGGACTTGGTGTACAATGAGCAGTTCTTC
CDR3 length: 17; D gene: -; clone size: -; J gene: TRBJ1-1; V gene: TRBV6-5; CDR3 protein: CASSYSGITPMNTEAFF; CDR3 DNA: TGTGCCAGCAGTTATTCAGGGATCACCCCCATGAACACTGAAGCTTTCTTT
CDR3 length: 17; D gene: TRBD2; clone size: -; J gene: TRBJ2-1; V gene: TRBV24-1; CDR3 protein: CATSDGLAGGKENEQFF; CDR3 DNA: TGTGCCACCAGTGATGGACTAGCGGGAGGGAAAGAAAATGAGCAGTTCTTC
CDR3 length: 16; D gene: TRBD2; clone size: -; J gene: TRBJ2-2; V gene: TRBV11-2; CDR3 protein: CASSLTGAGGTGELFF; CDR3 DNA: TGTGCCAGCAGCTTAACTGGCGCGGGGGGCACCGGGGAGCTGTTTTTT
CDR3 length: 17; D gene: -; clone size: -; J gene: TRBJ2-1; V gene: TRBV4-3; CDR3 protein: CASSQEANPGRGGGQFF; CDR3 DNA: TGCGCCAGCAGCCAAGAGGCTAATCCAGGACGTGGTGGGGGACAGTTCTTC
CDR3 length: 16; D gene: -; clone size: -; J gene: TRBJ1-5; V gene: TRBV25-1; CDR3 protein: CASSETDRKTNQPQHF; CDR3 DNA: TGTGCCAGCAGTGAAACCGACAGAAAAACCAATCAGCCCCAGCATTTT
CDR3 length: 14; D gene: -; clone size: few; J gene: TRBJ2-7; V gene: TRBV20-1; CDR3 protein: CSARDSDKSYEQYF; CDR3 DNA: TGCAGTGCTAGAGATTCCGACAAGTCCTACGAGCAGTACTTC
CDR3 length: 17; D gene: TRBD1; clone size: -; J gene: TRBJ2-1; V gene: TRBV24-1; CDR3 protein: CATSDPSGGAIGNEQFF; CDR3 DNA: TGTGCCACCAGTGACCCCTCAGGGGGCGCGATAGGCAATGAGCAGTTCTTC
CDR3 length: 15; D gene: -; clone size: few; J gene: TRBJ2-2; V gene: TRBV3-1; CDR3 protein: CASSQRPANTGELFF; CDR3 DNA: TGTGCCAGCAGCCAGCGCCCGGCGAACACCGGGGAGCTGTTTTTT
CDR3 length: 13; D gene: -; clone size: many; J gene: TRBJ2-3; V gene: TRBV5-1; CDR3 protein: CASRLEGVDTQYF; CDR3 DNA: TGCGCCAGCAGATTGGAGGGAGTAGATACGCAGTATTTT
CDR3 length: 15; D gene: -; clone size: few; J gene: TRBJ1-1; V gene: TRBV4-1; CDR3 protein: CASSQEVTLNTEAFF; CDR3 DNA: TGCGCCAGCAGCCAAGAGGTCACCTTGAACACTGAAGCTTTCTTT
CDR3 length: 15; D gene: -; clone size: -; J gene: TRBJ1-1; V gene: TRBV7-9; CDR3 protein: CASSPYGQRNTEAFF; CDR3 DNA: TGTGCCAGCAGCCCATACGGACAGCGGAACACTGAAGCTTTCTTT
CDR3 length: 13; D gene: -; clone size: few; J gene: TRBJ1-5; V gene: TRBV6-2/TRBV6-3; CDR3 protein: CASSSTGSQPQHF; CDR3 DNA: TGTGCCAGCAGCAGTACAGGGAGCCAGCCCCAGCATTTT
CDR3 length: 13; D gene: TRBD2; clone size: few; J gene: TRBJ2-1; V gene: TRBV7-2; CDR3 protein: CASDKREGNGQFF; CDR3 DNA: TGTGCCAGCGATAAGCGGGAGGGTAACGGACAGTTCTTC
CDR3 length: 13; D gene: -; clone size: few; J gene: TRBJ2-3; V gene: TRBV5-1; CDR3 protein: CASSLDGFDTQYF; CDR3 DNA: TGCGCCAGCAGCTTGGATGGTTTTGATACGCAGTATTTT
CDR3 length: 13; D gene: TRBD1; clone size: -; J gene: TRBJ2-7; V gene: TRBV20-1; CDR3 protein: CSAPGQGYYEQYF; CDR3 DNA: TGCAGTGCCCCGGGACAGGGGTATTACGAGCAGTACTTC
CDR3 length: 13; D gene: -; clone size: -; J gene: TRBJ2-3; V gene: TRBV6-6; CDR3 protein: CASMVDDTDTQYF; CDR3 DNA: TGTGCCAGCATGGTTGACGACACAGATACGCAGTATTTT
CDR3 length: 16; D gene: -; clone size: -; J gene: TRBJ1-1; V gene: TRBV6-1; CDR3 protein: CASSQTTTTGNTEAFF; CDR3 DNA: TGTGCCAGCAGCCAAACGACTACGACAGGAAACACTGAAGCTTTCTTT
CDR3 length: 16; D gene: TRBD2; clone size: -; J gene: TRBJ2-3; V gene: TRBV20-1; CDR3 protein: CSAGDLRDYSTDTQYF; CDR3 DNA: TGCAGTGCTGGAGATCTCCGGGACTACAGCACAGATACGCAGTATTTT
CDR3 length: 14; D gene: TRBD1; clone size: -; J gene: TRBJ1-2; V gene: TRBV3-1; CDR3 protein: CASSHTGTGDGYTF; CDR3 DNA: TGTGCCAGCAGCCACACAGGGACAGGGGACGGCTACACCTTC
CDR3 length: 13; D gene: -; clone size: -; J gene: TRBJ2-1; V gene: TRBV12-3/TRBV12-4; CDR3 protein: CASSPSSFNEQFF; CDR3 DNA: TGTGCCAGCAGCCCTTCTAGCTTTAATGAGCAGTTCTTC
CDR3 length: 14; D gene: TRBD2; clone size: few; J gene: TRBJ2-4; V gene: TRBV20-1; CDR3 protein: CSASIPGAGDIQYF; CDR3 DNA: TGCAGTGCTAGTATCCCGGGAGCGGGAGACATTCAGTACTTC
CDR3 length: 12; D gene: -; clone size: few; J gene: TRBJ2-5; V gene: TRBV7-2; CDR3 protein: CASSSSTSTQYF; CDR3 DNA: TGTGCCAGCAGCTCCTCGACCTCTACCCAGTACTTC
CDR3 length: 15; D gene: TRBD1; clone size: -; J gene: TRBJ1-6; V gene: TRBV6-2/TRBV6-3; CDR3 protein: CATRTGTDPLSPLHF; CDR3 DNA: TGTGCCACCCGTACCGGGACAGACCCCCTTTCACCCCTCCACTTT
CDR3 length: 15; D gene: -; clone size: -; J gene: TRBJ2-1; V gene: TRBV6-2/TRBV6-3; CDR3 protein: CASIKGRTTNNEQFF; CDR3 DNA: TGTGCCAGCATTAAGGGGCGTACCACTAACAATGAGCAGTTCTTC
CDR3 length: 14; D gene: TRBD2; clone size: -; J gene: TRBJ2-2; V gene: TRBV15; CDR3 protein: CATSRVAGGGELFF; CDR3 DNA: TGTGCCACCAGCAGAGTCGCGGGGGGCGGGGAGCTGTTTTTT
CDR3 length: 17; D gene: -; clone size: -; J gene: TRBJ2-1; V gene: TRBV7-8; CDR3 protein: CASSHGWVKSSYNEQFF; CDR3 DNA: TGTGCCAGCAGCCATGGATGGGTCAAGAGCTCCTACAATGAGCAGTTCTTC
CDR3 length: 15; D gene: -; clone size: few; J gene: TRBJ2-2; V gene: TRBV5-1; CDR3 protein: CASKSDSGVTGELFF; CDR3 DNA: TGCGCCAGCAAGTCGGACTCGGGGGTTACCGGGGAGCTGTTTTTT
CDR3 length: 15; D gene: -; clone size: -; J gene: TRBJ2-3; V gene: TRBV6-1; CDR3 protein: CASTFTQSGTDTQYF; CDR3 DNA: TGTGCCAGCACCTTCACCCAGTCGGGCACAGATACGCAGTATTTT
CDR3 length: 14; D gene: -; clone size: few; J gene: TRBJ1-2; V gene: TRBV3-1; CDR3 protein: CASSYGQSNYGYTF; CDR3 DNA: TGTGCCAGCAGCTACGGACAGAGTAACTATGGCTACACCTTC
CDR3 length: 14; D gene: -; clone size: few; J gene: TRBJ2-3; V gene: TRBV12-3/TRBV12-4; CDR3 protein: CASSFAGASDTQYF; CDR3 DNA: TGTGCCAGCAGTTTCGCGGGGGCCTCAGATACGCAGTATTTT
CDR3 length: 15; D gene: -; clone size: many; J gene: TRBJ2-1; V gene: TRBV7-9; CDR3 protein: CASSLVSGLYNEQFF; CDR3 DNA: TGTGCCAGCAGCTTAGTTAGCGGCCTCTACAATGAGCAGTTCTTC
CDR3 length: 15; D gene: -; clone size: few; J gene: TRBJ2-2; V gene: TRBV4-3; CDR3 protein: CASSQYTQGTGELFF; CDR3 DNA: TGCGCCAGCAGCCAATATACCCAGGGGACAGGGGAGCTGTTTTTT